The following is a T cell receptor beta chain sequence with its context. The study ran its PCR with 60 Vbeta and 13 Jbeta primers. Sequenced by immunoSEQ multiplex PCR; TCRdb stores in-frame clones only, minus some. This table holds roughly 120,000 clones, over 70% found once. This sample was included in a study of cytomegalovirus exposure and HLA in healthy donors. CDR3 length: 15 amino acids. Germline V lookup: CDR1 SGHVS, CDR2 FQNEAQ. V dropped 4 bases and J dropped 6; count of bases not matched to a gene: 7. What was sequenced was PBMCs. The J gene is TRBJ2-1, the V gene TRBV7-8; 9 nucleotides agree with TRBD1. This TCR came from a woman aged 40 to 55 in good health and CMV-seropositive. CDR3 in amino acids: CASSYLMTGGNEQFF. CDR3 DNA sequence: TGTGCCAGCAGCTACTTAATGACAGGGGGCAATGAGCAGTTCTTC.